Listed below are T cell receptor beta chains from one sample, sequenced in a study of T-cell memory formation after mild COVID-19. A single record per CDR3 protein comes from TCRdb applying MiXCR to the 5' RACE reads. This sample has 250,000 to 400,000 distinct CDR3 sequences, with roughly an eighth found just once. Sequencing was done on a sample of PBMCs or a T cell subset sorted from them (not recorded which). All receptors come from a man younger than 30 who had mild COVID-19 (a few samples of this study predate the infection). Cell type and time point are not known. CDR3s include the opening cysteine and the closing phenylalanine or tryptophan. The D gene is left open where the match is weak. The size of a clone is reported for some rows only, either as once, few or many, or as a class for expanded clones.

v_call	d_call	clone_size	j_call	cdr3_aa	cdr3_nt
TRBV7-2	NA	NA	TRBJ2-3	CASRVQTDTQYF	TGTGCCAGCAGGGTCCAAACAGATACGCAGTATTTT
TRBV30	NA	NA	TRBJ2-7	CAWSRPDNYEQYF	TGTGCCTGGAGCCGTCCGGACAACTACGAGCAGTACTTC
TRBV29-1	TRBD1	few	TRBJ1-1	CSVEPQGANTEAFF	TGCAGCGTTGAGCCGCAGGGGGCGAACACTGAAGCTTTCTTT
TRBV29-1	NA	few	TRBJ1-1	CSVARQGNTEAFF	TGCAGCGTTGCCAGGCAGGGGAACACTGAAGCTTTCTTT
TRBV5-1	TRBD1	NA	TRBJ1-1	CASSLAGTGAVNTEAFF	TGCGCCAGCAGCTTGGCCGGGACAGGGGCCGTGAACACTGAAGCTTTCTTT
TRBV15	NA	few	TRBJ2-3	CATSSPLPVADTQYF	TGTGCCACCAGCAGTCCCCTCCCGGTGGCAGATACGCAGTATTTT
TRBV6-5	TRBD2	NA	TRBJ2-1	CASLDGLGGGREQFF	TGTGCCAGCTTGGATGGACTCGGCGGGGGAAGAGAGCAGTTCTTC
TRBV7-3	NA	many	TRBJ2-7	CASSPGGEQYF	TGTGCCAGCAGCCCCGGTGGTGAGCAGTACTTC
TRBV6-6	TRBD1	NA	TRBJ1-4	CASSKRGDRELFF	TGTGCCAGCAGTAAAAGAGGGGACAGGGAACTGTTTTTT
TRBV4-1	NA	few	TRBJ2-2	CASSQEGRQPNTGELFF	TGCGCCAGCAGCCAAGAAGGGAGACAGCCCAACACCGGGGAGCTGTTTTTT
TRBV19	TRBD1	NA	TRBJ1-5	CASKDRLQQPQHF	TGTGCCAGTAAGGACAGGCTCCAGCAGCCCCAGCATTTT
TRBV5-1	NA	many	TRBJ1-1	CASSLFSGTEAFF	TGCGCCAGCAGCTTGTTCTCCGGTACTGAAGCTTTCTTT
TRBV5-1	NA	NA	TRBJ2-1	CASSVGPTGLNEQFF	TGCGCCAGCAGCGTGGGGCCTACCGGGCTTAATGAGCAGTTCTTC
TRBV7-9	NA	NA	TRBJ1-4	CASREENEKLFF	TGTGCCAGCAGGGAAGAGAATGAAAAACTGTTTTTT
TRBV7-3	TRBD1	few	TRBJ2-1	CASSGDRGGEQFF	TGTGCCAGCAGCGGGGACAGGGGCGGTGAGCAGTTCTTC
TRBV6-2/TRBV6-3	NA	NA	TRBJ1-6	CASRGGRNNSPLHF	TGTGCCAGCCGCGGGGGACGAAATAATTCACCCCTCCACTTT
TRBV5-4	TRBD1	NA	TRBJ2-2	CASSLIQGDTGELFF	TGTGCCAGCAGCTTGATACAGGGGGACACCGGGGAGCTGTTTTTT